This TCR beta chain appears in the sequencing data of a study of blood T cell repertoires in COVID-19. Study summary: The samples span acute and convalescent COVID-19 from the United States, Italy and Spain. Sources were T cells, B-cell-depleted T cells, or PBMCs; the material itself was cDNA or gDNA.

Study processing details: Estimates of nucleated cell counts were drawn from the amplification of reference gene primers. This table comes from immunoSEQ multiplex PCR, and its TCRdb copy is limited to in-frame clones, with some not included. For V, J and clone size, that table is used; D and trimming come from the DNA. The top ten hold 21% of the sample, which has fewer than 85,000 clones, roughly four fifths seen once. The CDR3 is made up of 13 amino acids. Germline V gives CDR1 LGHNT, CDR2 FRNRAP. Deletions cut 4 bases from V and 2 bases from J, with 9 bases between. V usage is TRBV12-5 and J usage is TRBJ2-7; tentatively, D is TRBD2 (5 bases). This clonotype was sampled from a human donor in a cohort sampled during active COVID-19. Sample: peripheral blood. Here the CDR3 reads CASGSGLTYEQYF. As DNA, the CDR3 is TGTGCTAGTGGTTCCGGACTGACCTACGAGCAGTACTTC.